The rows below give T cell receptor beta chains drawn from one sample of a study of beta chain features in type 1 diabetes. Only in-frame clones appear in the TCRdb table, and some are missing; sequencing was by immunoSEQ multiplex PCR. This table has roughly 730,000 clones, roughly an eighth appearing once. Sequences were obtained from naive CD4+ T cells from blood. The origin of the receptors is a young man with type 1 diabetes. Each CDR3 is given with its conserved first and last residue. D genes are given only for firm matches. Some rows have no size entry. The others give once, few or many, or a class for an expanded clone.

j_call d_call v_call clone_size cdr3_aa
TRBJ2-1 TRBD1 TRBV7-9 few CASSPKGQDYNEQFF
TRBJ2-5 TRBD1 TRBV4-1 . CASSQAFDRGEETQYF
TRBJ1-4 . TRBV4-1 few CASSQGPKTGLTNEKLFF
TRBJ2-2 . TRBV28 . CASTVPNTGELFF
TRBJ1-2 . TRBV20-1 . CSAIRPTGYTF
TRBJ1-1 TRBD1 TRBV5-1 . CASSLGDRENTEAFF
TRBJ1-2 . TRBV30 . CAWSGGGGWAYGYTF
TRBJ1-2 TRBD1 TRBV30 few CAWRGGTGGYGYTF
TRBJ1-1 . TRBV7-9 few CASTLLGENTEAFF
TRBJ2-5 . TRBV5-4 . CASSSRGGGFNQETQYF
TRBJ1-1 . TRBV5-1 . CASSLQGEDTEAFF
TRBJ1-1 . TRBV7-7 . CASSLGQNTEAFF
TRBJ1-1 . TRBV29-1 few CSVEGRLNTEAFF
TRBJ1-2 . TRBV7-9 . CASSLAGFYGYTF
TRBJ1-6 . TRBV28 few CASTLGQGNSPLHF
TRBJ2-3 . TRBV7-7 . CASSLGLSSTDTQYF
TRBJ1-5 TRBD1 TRBV30 few CAWSGQGGQPQHF
TRBJ1-1 TRBD1 TRBV6-6 . CASSFQGDTEAFF
TRBJ1-5 . TRBV30 few CAWGGSGNQPQHF
TRBJ1-6 . TRBV9 . CASSVGAGGGSPLHF
TRBJ1-2 . TRBV11-2 once CASREVGADYGYTF
TRBJ2-7 TRBD1 TRBV7-9 few CASSSGQGLYEQYF
TRBJ2-5 TRBD1 TRBV6-6 few CASSDTTGTGEETQYF
TRBJ2-5 . TRBV7-7 . CASSLGSPQETQYF
TRBJ1-5 . TRBV30 . CAWDHTGGQPQHF
TRBJ2-5 TRBD1 TRBV25-1 few CASRDRVSETQYF
TRBJ2-3 . TRBV19 few CASSSRGTDTQYF
TRBJ1-2 . TRBV18 few CASSPDRWANYGYTF
TRBJ2-5 . TRBV7-9 . CASQLTPNRETQYF
TRBJ2-5 TRBD1 TRBV6-5 few CASSLGLGDSLWTQYF
TRBJ2-5 . TRBV30 . CAWSVIRETQYF
TRBJ1-1 . TRBV19 . CASSMAADRTEAFF
TRBJ2-3 TRBD1 TRBV4-2 few CASSQDPRGITDTQYF
TRBJ1-6 . TRBV2 . CASTEGGWNSPLHF
TRBJ1-4 . TRBV7-2 . CASSLAGINEKLFF
TRBJ2-7 TRBD1 TRBV6-1 few CASKHLGQGPYEQYF
TRBJ1-5 . TRBV18 . CASSPQEDLTNQPQHF
TRBJ1-4 . TRBV4-1 few CASSLGLLAGEKLFF
TRBJ2-6 . TRBV27 few CASTHGIHSGANVLTF
TRBJ1-6 . TRBV2 . CASKSQGNSPLHF
TRBJ2-3 TRBD1 TRBV7-9 . CASRSGTGASTDTQYF
TRBJ2-3 . TRBV5-1 . CASSLRQGSTDTQYF
TRBJ2-1 . TRBV30 . CAWTPGSYNEQFF
TRBJ1-2 . TRBV5-1 . CASSATSTSTPVYGYTF
TRBJ2-7 TRBD2 TRBV4-2 . CASSQDVRRGDYEQYF
TRBJ2-3 TRBD1 TRBV30 few CAFRDRAADTQYF
TRBJ1-4 TRBD1 TRBV15 few CATSRGQGAANEKLFF
TRBJ2-3 . TRBV21-1 . CASSKASCGTDTQYF
TRBJ2-1 TRBD1 TRBV5-1 . CASSRDRTSYNEQFF
TRBJ1-2 . TRBV28 . CASTDDSFYGYTF
TRBJ1-3 . TRBV6-5 . CASNSEGTGNTIYF
TRBJ1-5 . TRBV29-1 . CSVGEAVNQPQHF
TRBJ2-5 . TRBV6-1 . CASSDRQETQYF
TRBJ2-7 . TRBV10-2 . CASSHLLGEQYF
TRBJ2-1 . TRBV7-2 few CASSPGTANEQFF
TRBJ1-1 . TRBV30 . CAWSRGANTEAFF
TRBJ1-1 . TRBV2 . CASSEGLPNTEAFF
TRBJ2-5 TRBD1 TRBV11-2 . CASSSQGAGNEVTQYF